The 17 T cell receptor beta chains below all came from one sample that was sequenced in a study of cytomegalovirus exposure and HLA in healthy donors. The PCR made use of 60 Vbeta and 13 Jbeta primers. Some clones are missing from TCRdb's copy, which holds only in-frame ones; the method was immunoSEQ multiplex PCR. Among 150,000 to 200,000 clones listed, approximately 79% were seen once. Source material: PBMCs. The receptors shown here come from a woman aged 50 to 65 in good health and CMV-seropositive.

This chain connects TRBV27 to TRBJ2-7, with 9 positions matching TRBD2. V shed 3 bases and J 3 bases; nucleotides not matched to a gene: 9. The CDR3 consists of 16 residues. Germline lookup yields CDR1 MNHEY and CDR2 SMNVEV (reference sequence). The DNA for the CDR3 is TGTGCCAGCAGTTTTTCGGGCGGGAGGGCCATCTACGAGCAGTACTTC. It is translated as CASSFSGGRAIYEQYF.

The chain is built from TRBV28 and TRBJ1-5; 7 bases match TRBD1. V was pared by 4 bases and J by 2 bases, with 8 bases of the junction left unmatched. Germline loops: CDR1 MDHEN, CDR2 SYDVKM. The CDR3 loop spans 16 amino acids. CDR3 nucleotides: TGTGCCAGCAGTTCCCCCAGACAGGGACGCAATCAGCCCCAGCATTTT. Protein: CASSSPRQGRNQPQHF.

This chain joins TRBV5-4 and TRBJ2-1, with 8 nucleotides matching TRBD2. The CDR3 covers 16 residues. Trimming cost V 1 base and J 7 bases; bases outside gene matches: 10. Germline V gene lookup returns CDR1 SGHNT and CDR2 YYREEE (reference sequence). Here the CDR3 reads CASSLKAGERGNEQFF. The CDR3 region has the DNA TGTGCCAGCAGCTTGAAAGCGGGGGAACGGGGTAATGAGCAGTTCTTC.

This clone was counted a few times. The CDR3 bases are TGCGCCAGCAGCCAAGGAAGTGGGGGGAAATCTAATGAAAAACTGTTTTTT. This translates into CASSQGSGGKSNEKLFF. The rearrangement uses TRBV4-1 and TRBJ1-4; the D gene is possibly TRBD1 (5 bases). V was cut by 1 base and J by 3 bases, with 15 bases left in between. This CDR3 has 17 residues. Germline V lookup: CDR1 MGHRA, CDR2 YSYEKL.

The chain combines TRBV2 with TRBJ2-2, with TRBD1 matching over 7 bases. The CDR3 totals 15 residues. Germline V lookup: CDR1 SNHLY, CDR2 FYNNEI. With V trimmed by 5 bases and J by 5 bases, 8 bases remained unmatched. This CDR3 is CASSKTGSDTGELFF. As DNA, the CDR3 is TGTGCCAGCAGTAAGACAGGGAGTGATACCGGGGAGCTGTTTTTT. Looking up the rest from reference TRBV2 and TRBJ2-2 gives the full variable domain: EPEVTQTPSHQVTQMGQEVILRCVPISNHLYFYWYRQILGQKVEFLVSFYNNEISEKSEIFDDQFSVERPDGSNFTLKIRSTKLEDSAMYFCASSKTGSDTGELFFGEGSRLTVL.

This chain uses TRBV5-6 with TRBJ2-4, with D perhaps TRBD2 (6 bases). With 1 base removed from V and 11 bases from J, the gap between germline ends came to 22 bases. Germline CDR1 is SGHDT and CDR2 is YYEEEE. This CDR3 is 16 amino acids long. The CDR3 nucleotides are TGTGCCAGCAGCTTGTGGAATGAGCTAGCGAATGGGGTTCAGTACTTC. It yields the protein CASSLWNELANGVQYF.

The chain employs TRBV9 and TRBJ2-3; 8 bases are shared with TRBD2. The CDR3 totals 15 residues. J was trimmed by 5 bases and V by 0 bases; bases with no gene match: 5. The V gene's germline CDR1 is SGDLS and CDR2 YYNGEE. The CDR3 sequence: CASSVAGRERDTQYF. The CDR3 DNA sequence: TGTGCCAGCAGCGTAGCCGGGAGGGAGAGAGATACGCAGTATTTT.

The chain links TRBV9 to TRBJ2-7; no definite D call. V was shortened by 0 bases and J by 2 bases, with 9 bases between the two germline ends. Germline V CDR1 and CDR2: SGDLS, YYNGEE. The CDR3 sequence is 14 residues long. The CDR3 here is CASSVGDITYEQYF. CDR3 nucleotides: TGTGCCAGCAGCGTAGGTGACATCACCTACGAGCAGTACTTC.

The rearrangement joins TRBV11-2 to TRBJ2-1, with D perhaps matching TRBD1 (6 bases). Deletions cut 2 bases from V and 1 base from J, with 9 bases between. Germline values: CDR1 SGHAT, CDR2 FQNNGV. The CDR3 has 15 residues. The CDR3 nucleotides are TGTGCCAGCAGCTTACAGGGGTTGTCCTACAATGAGCAGTTCTTC. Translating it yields CASSLQGLSYNEQFF. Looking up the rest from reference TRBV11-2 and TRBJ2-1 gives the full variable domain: EAGVAQSPRYKIIEKRQSVAFWCNPISGHATLYWYQQILGQGPKLLIQFQNNGVVDDSQLPKDRFSAERLKGVDSTLKIQPAKLEDSAVYLCASSLQGLSYNEQFFGPGTRLTVL.

DNA of the CDR3: TGTGCCAGCAGTGAACCTAGCGGGAAGGGAGGGACAGATACGCAGTATTTT. It yields the protein CASSEPSGKGGTDTQYF. The genes are TRBV2 and TRBJ2-3; 9 bases agree with TRBD2. With 2 bases clipped from V and 3 bases from J, the junction kept 9 bases outside the gene matches. CDR1 is SNHLY and CDR2 is FYNNEI in the germline V gene. The CDR3 loop spans 17 amino acids.

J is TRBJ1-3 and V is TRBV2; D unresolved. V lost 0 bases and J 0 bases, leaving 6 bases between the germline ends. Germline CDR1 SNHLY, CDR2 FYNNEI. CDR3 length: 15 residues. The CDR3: CASSEARDSGNTIYF. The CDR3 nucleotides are TGTGCCAGCAGTGAAGCGAGGGACTCTGGAAACACCATATATTTT.

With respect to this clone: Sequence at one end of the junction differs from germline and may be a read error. The DNA for the CDR3 is TGTTCCAGCAGCACTCCAAACTATGGCTACACCTTC. This gives the protein CSSSTPNYGYTF. The chain joins TRBV7-9 to TRBJ1-2; D not resolved. CDR3 length: 12 amino acids. Germline V gene data show CDR1 as SEHNR and CDR2 as FQNEAQ (reference sequence).

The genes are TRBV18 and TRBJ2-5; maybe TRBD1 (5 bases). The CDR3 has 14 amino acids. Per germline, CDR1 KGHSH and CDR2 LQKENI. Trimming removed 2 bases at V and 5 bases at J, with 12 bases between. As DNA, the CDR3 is TGTGCCAGCTCACCATCGACCGACAGTGAGACCCAGTACTTC. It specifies CASSPSTDSETQYF.

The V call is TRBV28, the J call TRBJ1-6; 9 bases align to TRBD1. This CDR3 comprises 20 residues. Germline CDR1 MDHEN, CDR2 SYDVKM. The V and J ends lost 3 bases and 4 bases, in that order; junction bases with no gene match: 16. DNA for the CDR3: TGTGCCAGCAGTTTTTTCCCGGGACAGGGAGGGGTTCTATATAATTCACCCCTCCACTTT. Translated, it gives CASSFFPGQGGVLYNSPLHF.

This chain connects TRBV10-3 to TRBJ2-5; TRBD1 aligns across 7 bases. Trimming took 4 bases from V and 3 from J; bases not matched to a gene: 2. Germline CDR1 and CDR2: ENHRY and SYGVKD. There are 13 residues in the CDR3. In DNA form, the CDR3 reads TGTGCCATCAGTGGACAGGGAAAAGAGACCCAGTACTTC. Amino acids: CAISGQGKETQYF.

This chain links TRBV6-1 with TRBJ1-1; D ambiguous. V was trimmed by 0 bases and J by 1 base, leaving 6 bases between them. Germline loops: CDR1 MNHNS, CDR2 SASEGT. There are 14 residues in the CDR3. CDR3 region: CASSEAWQNTEAFF. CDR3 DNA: TGTGCCAGCAGTGAAGCTTGGCAGAACACTGAAGCTTTCTTT.

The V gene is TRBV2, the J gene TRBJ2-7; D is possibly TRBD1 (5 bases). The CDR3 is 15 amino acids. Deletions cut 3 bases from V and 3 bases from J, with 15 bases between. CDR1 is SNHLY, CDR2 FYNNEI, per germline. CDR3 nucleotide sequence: TGTGCCAGCAGTGATTTATTGGGAAGGGGCTACGAGCAGTACTTC. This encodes CASSDLLGRGYEQYF.